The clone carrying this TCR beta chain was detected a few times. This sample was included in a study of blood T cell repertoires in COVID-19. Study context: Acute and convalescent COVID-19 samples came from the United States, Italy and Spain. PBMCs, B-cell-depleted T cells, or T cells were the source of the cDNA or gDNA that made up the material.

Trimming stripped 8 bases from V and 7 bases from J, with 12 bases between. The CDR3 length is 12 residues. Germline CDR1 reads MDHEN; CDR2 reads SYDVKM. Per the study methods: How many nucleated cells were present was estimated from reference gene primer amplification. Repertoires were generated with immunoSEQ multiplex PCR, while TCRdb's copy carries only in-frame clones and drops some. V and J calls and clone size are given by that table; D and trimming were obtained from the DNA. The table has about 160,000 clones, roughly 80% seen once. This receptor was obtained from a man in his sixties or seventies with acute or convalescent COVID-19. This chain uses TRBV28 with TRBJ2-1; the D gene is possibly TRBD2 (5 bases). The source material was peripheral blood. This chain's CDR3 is CASLSEGNEQFF. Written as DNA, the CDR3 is TGTGCCAGCCTTAGCGAGGGAAATGAGCAGTTCTTC.